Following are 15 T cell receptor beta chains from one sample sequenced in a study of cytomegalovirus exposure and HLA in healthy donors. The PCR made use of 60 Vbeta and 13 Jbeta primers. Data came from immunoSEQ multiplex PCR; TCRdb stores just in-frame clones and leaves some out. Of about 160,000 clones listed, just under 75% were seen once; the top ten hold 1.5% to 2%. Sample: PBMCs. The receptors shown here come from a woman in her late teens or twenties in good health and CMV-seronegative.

CDR3 sequence (DNA): TGTGCCAGCTCACCCGGGGGACTCCAGTACTTC. Protein sequence: CASSPGGLQYF. This chain links TRBV18 with TRBJ2-5; TRBD2 might be the D (6 bases). This CDR3 is built from 11 residues. Trimming stripped 3 bases from V and 10 bases from J, with 9 bases between. Germline loops: CDR1 KGHSH, CDR2 LQKENI.

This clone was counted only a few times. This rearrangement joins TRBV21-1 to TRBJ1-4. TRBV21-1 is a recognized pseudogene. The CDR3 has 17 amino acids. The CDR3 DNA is TGTGCCAGCAGCACCCCAAGAGAGAATGCAACTAATGAAAAACTGTTTTTT. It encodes CASSTPRENATNEKLFF.

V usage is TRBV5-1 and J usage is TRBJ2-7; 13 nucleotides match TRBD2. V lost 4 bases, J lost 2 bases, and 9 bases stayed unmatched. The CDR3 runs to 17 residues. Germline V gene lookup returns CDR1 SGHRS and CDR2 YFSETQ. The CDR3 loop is CASSPTTSGGFAYEQYF. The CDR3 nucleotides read TGCGCCAGCAGCCCTACGACTAGCGGGGGGTTTGCCTACGAGCAGTACTTC.

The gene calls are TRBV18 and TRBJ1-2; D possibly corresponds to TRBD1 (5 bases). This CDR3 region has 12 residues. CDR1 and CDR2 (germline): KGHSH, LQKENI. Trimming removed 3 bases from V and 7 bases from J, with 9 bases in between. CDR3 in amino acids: CASSPGAGGYTF. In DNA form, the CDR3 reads TGTGCCAGCTCACCTGGGGCTGGTGGCTACACCTTC.

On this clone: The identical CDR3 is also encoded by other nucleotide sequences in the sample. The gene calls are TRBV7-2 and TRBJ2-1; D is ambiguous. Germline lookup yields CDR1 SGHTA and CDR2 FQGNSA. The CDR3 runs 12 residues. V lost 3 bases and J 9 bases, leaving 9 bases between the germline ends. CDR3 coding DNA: TGTGCCAGCAGCTTTCGAGTTGCTGAGCAGTTCTTC. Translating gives CASSFRVAEQFF.

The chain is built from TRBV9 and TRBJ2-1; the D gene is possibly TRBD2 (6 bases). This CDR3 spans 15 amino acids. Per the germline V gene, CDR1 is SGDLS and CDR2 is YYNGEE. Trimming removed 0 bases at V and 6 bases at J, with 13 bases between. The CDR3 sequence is CASSVGSGWSNEQFF. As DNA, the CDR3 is TGTGCCAGCAGCGTAGGGAGCGGGTGGAGCAATGAGCAGTTCTTC.

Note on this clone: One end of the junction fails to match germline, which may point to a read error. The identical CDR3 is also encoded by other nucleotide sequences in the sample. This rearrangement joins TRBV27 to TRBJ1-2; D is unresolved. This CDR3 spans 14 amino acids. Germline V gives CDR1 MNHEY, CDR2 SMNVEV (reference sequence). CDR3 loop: CASGGPREAYGYTF. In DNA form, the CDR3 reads TGTGCCAGCGGCGGGCCCCGGGAGGCCTATGGCTATACCTTC.

The CDR3 bases are TGTGCCAGCAGCTTAGTTACAGGAGGCACAGATACGCAGTATTTT. It encodes CASSLVTGGTDTQYF. V is TRBV7-9 and J is TRBJ2-3; the D gene is possibly TRBD1 (5 bases). Germline CDR1 SEHNR, CDR2 FQNEAQ (reference sequence). The V end lost 1 base, the J end lost 1 base, and 9 bases lay between the germline ends. The CDR3 contains 15 residues.

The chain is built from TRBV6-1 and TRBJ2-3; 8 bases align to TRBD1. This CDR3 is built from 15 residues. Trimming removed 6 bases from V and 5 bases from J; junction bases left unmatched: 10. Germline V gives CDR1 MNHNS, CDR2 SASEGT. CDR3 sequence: CASRVLQGAGDTQYF. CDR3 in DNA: TGTGCCAGCAGGGTCCTTCAGGGGGCCGGAGATACGCAGTATTTT.

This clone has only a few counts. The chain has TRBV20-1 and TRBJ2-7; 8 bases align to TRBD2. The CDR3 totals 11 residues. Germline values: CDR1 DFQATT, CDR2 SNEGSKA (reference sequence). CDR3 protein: CGGGISYEQYF. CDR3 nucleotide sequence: TGCGGCGGGGGGATCTCCTACGAGCAGTACTTC.

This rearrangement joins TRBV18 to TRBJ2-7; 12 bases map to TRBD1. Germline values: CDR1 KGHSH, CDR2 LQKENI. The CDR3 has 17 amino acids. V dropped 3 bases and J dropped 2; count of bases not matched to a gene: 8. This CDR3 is CASSPFYRDRGPYEQYF. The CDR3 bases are TGTGCCAGCTCACCCTTTTACCGGGACAGGGGGCCCTACGAGCAGTACTTC.

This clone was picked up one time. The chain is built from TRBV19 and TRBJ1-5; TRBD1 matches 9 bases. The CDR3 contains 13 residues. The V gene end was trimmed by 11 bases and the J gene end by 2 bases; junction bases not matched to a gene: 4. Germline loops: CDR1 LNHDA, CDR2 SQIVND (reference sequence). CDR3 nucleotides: TGTGCCGGGGGACAGGGAGGCAATCAGCCCCAGCATTTT. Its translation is CAGGQGGNQPQHF.

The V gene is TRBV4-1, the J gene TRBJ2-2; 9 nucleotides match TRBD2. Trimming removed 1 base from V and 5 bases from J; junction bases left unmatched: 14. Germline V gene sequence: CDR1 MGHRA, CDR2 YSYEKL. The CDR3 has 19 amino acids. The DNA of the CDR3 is TGCGCCAGCAGCCAAGGGCTAGCGGGATCCCTTTGGTGGACCGGGGAGCTGTTTTTT. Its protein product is CASSQGLAGSLWWTGELFF.

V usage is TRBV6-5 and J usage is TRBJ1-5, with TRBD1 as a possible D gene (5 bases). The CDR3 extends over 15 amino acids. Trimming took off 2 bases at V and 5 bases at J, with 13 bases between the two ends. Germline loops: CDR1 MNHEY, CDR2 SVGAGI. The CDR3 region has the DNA TGTGCCAGCAGTTACGGGGCAGGGTGGGATCAGCCCCAGCATTTT. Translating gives CASSYGAGWDQPQHF.

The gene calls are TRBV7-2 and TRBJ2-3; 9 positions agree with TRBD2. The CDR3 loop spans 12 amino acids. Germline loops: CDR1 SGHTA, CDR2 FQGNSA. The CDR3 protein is CGSGGPTDTQYF. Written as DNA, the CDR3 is TGTGGGAGCGGGGGGCCCACAGATACGCAGTATTTT.